This T cell receptor beta chain was observed in a study of metastatic and nonmetastatic thyroid tumors. MiXCR was used by TCRdb to re-call the PCR reads. The sample records roughly 30,000 clones, about 15% being singletons. Patients underwent thyroid surgery, and none had received any treatment before it. Study outcomes and limitations: Malignant tumors reportedly showed significantly higher TCR beta diversity than benign nodules in both blood and tumor.

On this clone: Antigen unknown.

Specimen: blood. The clonotype comes from a female donor with papillary thyroid cancer or a benign thyroid nodule (not recorded which). Some clones in this sample may be carry-over from other donors' samples.

The CDR3 DNA follows: TGTGCCAGCAGTTTAGACAGGGGGCGGGATGGCTACACCTTC. It yields the protein CASSLDRGRDGYTF. The genes are TRBV28 and TRBJ1-2, with 10 bases fitting TRBD1. The CDR3 runs 14 residues. CDR1 MDHEN and CDR2 SYDVKM come from the germline V gene. Unmatched junction bases numbered 3, after V lost 2 bases and J lost 6 bases.